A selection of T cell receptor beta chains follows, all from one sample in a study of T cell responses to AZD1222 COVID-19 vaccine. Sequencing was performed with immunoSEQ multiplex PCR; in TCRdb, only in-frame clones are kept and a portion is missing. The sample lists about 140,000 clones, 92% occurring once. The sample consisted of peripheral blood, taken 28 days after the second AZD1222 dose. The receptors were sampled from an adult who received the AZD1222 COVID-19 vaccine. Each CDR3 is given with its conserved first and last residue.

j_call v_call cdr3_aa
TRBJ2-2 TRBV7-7 CARKGVGGELFF
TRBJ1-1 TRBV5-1 CASSSNPSRGRNTEAFF
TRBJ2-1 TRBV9 CASSVGGPYNEQFF
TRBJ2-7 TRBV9 CASSAELAGGSSEQYF
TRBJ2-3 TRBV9 CASGGELSTDTQYF
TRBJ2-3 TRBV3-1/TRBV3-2 CASSLRTSGGPITDTQYF
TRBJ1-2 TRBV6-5 CASSRDNLYGYTF
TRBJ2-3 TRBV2 CASSALAVFDTQYF
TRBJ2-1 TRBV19 CASSSASGGNNEQFF
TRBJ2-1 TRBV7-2 CASSLADLQNEQFF
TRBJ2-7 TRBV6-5 CASRQGGSYEQYF
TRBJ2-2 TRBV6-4 CASSGLGGQLFF
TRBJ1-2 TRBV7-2 CASSLESASGYTF
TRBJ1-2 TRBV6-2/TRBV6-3 CASSYSLMPGPDYGYTF
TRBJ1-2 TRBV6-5 CASRYQGNYGYTF
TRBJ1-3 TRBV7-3 CASSPGRGNTIYF
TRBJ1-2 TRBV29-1 CSVRTGEYGYTF
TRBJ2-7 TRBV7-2 CASSLGSQGGEQYF
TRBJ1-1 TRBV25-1 CASSRGLSTEAFF
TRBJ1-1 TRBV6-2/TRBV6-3 CASSRLTEAFF
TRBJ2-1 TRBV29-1 CSVRQGGSYNEQFF
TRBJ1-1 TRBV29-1 CSSLSAENTEAFF
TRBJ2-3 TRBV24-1 CATRAYDSTDTQYF
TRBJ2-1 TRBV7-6 CASSLPPWTSGRAKHNEQFF
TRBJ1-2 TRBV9 CASSSNPGTGSVYGYTF
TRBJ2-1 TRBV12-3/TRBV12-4 CASKRTSWEEQFF
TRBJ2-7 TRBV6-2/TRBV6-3 CASSYSMSGVPYF
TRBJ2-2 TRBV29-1 CSVLRTGKDLTGELFF
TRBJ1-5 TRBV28 CASSFLGGRDDQPQHF
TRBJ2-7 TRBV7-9 CASSPVSYEQYF
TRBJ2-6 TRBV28 CASSSGLVSGANVLTF
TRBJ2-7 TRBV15 CATSKPGLPYEQYF
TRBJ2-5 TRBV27 CASSLRPNLETQYF
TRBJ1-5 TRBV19 CASSIRQGNQPQHF
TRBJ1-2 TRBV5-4 CASSPIQGAPDYGYTF
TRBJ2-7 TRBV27 CASSSGGFYEQYF